These 23 T cell receptor beta chains were sequenced from one sample in a study of post-analysis software for immune sequencing data. Unique molecular identifiers featured in each of the TCR beta cDNA libraries. TCRdb ran MiXCR on the PCR reads and lists one entry per CDR3 protein. The sample lists 450,000 or so distinct CDR3 sequences; nearly 45% were seen once. The study, taken as a whole, reports: In patients, TRBV5-6, TRBV5-1 and TRBV20-1 belonged to five or six TRBV segments found more frequently than in controls.

Their antigen targets remain unknown. Material for sequencing was blood. These receptors were taken from a girl between 5 and 17 years old with multiple sclerosis.

The chain has TRBV3-1 and TRBJ2-3; 8 bases fit TRBD2. This CDR3 region has 16 residues. The germline V gene encodes CDR1 LGHDT and CDR2 YNNKEL (reference sequence). The V segment lost 3 bases and the J segment 2 bases; nucleotides outside the gene matches: 7. In nucleotides, the CDR3 is TGTGCCAGCAGCCACCGAATTAGCGGGATCACAGATACGCAGTATTTT. Its protein product is CASSHRISGITDTQYF.

The rearrangement joins TRBV9 to TRBJ2-7, with D possibly matching TRBD1 (6 bases). Trimming stripped 3 bases from V and 0 bases from J, with 13 bases between. The CDR3 consists of 15 residues. Per germline, CDR1 SGDLS and CDR2 YYNGEE. The chain's CDR3 is CASSAYPDSSYEQYF. In nucleotides, the CDR3 is TGTGCCAGCAGCGCATACCCGGACAGCTCCTACGAGCAGTACTTC.

The V call is TRBV20-1, the J call TRBJ1-2; possibly TRBD1 for D (6 bases). The CDR3 is 12 amino acids. Deletions cut 6 bases from V and 8 bases from J, with 16 bases between. Germline CDR1 and CDR2: DFQATT and SNEGSKA (reference sequence). CDR3: CSAEAAGEGYTF. CDR3 coding DNA: TGCAGTGCGGAGGCGGCAGGGGAAGGCTACACCTTC.

V and J are TRBV5-1 and TRBJ2-1; 7 positions match TRBD1. Germline V gene sequence: CDR1 SGHRS, CDR2 YFSETQ. Losses at the gene ends were 4 bases for V and 8 bases for J; bases not matched to a gene: 9. The CDR3 is made up of 14 amino acids. CDR3 coding DNA: TGCGCCAGCAGCCCCACCGACAGGGCCGATGAGCAGTTCTTC. Its protein is CASSPTDRADEQFF.

This chain links TRBV7-9 with TRBJ2-7, with D possibly matching TRBD1 (5 bases). This CDR3 region has 14 residues. With 5 bases removed from V and 5 bases from J, the gap between germline ends came to 16 bases. Germline CDR1 reads SEHNR; CDR2 reads FQNEAQ (reference sequence). The CDR3 loop is CASSPRGHSDEQYF. As DNA, the CDR3 is TGTGCCAGCAGCCCAAGGGGCCATTCGGACGAGCAGTACTTC.

The chain uses TRBV12-3 or TRBV12-4 and TRBJ2-3; the D gene is possibly TRBD2 (5 bases). V was trimmed by 6 bases and J by 9 bases, leaving 16 bases between them. The CDR3 is 13 amino acids. CDR3 region: CASSLLEGLTQYF. The CDR3 region has the DNA TGTGCCAGCAGCCTCTTAGAGGGATTAACGCAGTATTTT.

The V and J genes are TRBV28 and TRBJ2-5; 7 nucleotides line up with TRBD2. There are 15 residues in the CDR3. Germline CDR1 MDHEN, CDR2 SYDVKM. V shed 6 bases, J shed 0 bases, and the junction held 7 bases outside the gene matches. CDR3 amino acids: CASRHQRGYQETQYF. The DNA for the CDR3 is TGTGCCAGCAGACACCAGCGGGGTTACCAAGAGACCCAGTACTTC.

This chain connects TRBV28 to TRBJ1-5; possible D gene TRBD1, 5 bases. The CDR3 is 16 residues long. V was pared by 8 bases and J by 4 bases, with 21 bases between. Germline lookup yields CDR1 MDHEN and CDR2 SYDVKM. The CDR3 here is CASLGVGFGRNQPQHF. The CDR3, as DNA: TGTGCCAGCCTGGGGGTAGGGTTCGGCAGGAATCAGCCCCAGCATTTT.

This clonotype was counted ten times or more. The V call is TRBV29-1, the J call TRBJ2-7; 9 nucleotides align to TRBD1. The germline CDR1 and CDR2 sequences are SQVTM and ANQGSEA. V lost 6 bases to trimming and J lost 0 bases; unmatched junction nucleotides: 0. The CDR3 length is 12 residues. The DNA of the CDR3 is TGCAGCGTGGGACAGGGCTCCTACGAGCAGTACTTC. Translated: CSVGQGSYEQYF.

The rearrangement uses TRBV5-1 and TRBJ2-5; TRBD1 matches 8 bases. Germline CDR1 SGHRS, CDR2 YFSETQ. This CDR3 is 18 amino acids long. Trimming took 3 bases from V and 0 from J; bases not matched to a gene: 13. This chain's CDR3 is CASSSGPRQGTHQETQYF. CDR3 DNA sequence: TGCGCCAGCAGCTCTGGACCTCGACAGGGGACCCACCAAGAGACCCAGTACTTC.

This clonotype was counted only a few times. The chain links TRBV7-2 to TRBJ2-1; D is unclear. The CDR3 runs to 13 residues. From germline, CDR1 is SGHTA and CDR2 FQGNSA. The V end was cut by 5 bases, the J end by 8 bases, with 13 bases between. As DNA, the CDR3 is TGTGCCAGCAGCCCCGTCGTGGACGATGAGCAGTTCTTC. Encoded protein: CASSPVVDDEQFF.

Many counts were recorded for this clonotype. The rearrangement joins TRBV12-3 or TRBV12-4 to TRBJ1-2; D may be TRBD1 (5 bases). Trimming cost V 6 bases and J 2 bases, with 10 bases left between them. This CDR3 contains 13 residues. The CDR3 loop is CASRLQENYGYTF. The CDR3 region has the DNA TGTGCCAGCAGATTACAGGAGAACTATGGCTACACCTTC.

This clonotype showed up just a few times. The chain couples TRBV7-3 to TRBJ2-1; D unclear. Trimming pared 5 bases from V and 10 bases from J, leaving 12 bases between. CDR1 SGHTA and CDR2 FQGTGA come from the germline V gene. This CDR3 is built from 12 residues. In DNA, the CDR3 is TGTGCCAGCAGCACCCAGGTGGGAGAGCAGTTCTTC. Its translation is CASSTQVGEQFF.

The chain links TRBV7-3 to TRBJ2-7; D unclear. The CDR3 runs to 15 residues. V lost 3 bases and J lost 3, with 15 bases in between. Germline V gene sequence: CDR1 SGHTA, CDR2 FQGTGA. The CDR3 reads CASSFGPAEVYEQYF. As DNA, the CDR3 is TGTGCCAGCAGCTTTGGGCCAGCTGAAGTCTACGAGCAGTACTTC.

The chain carries TRBV29-1 and TRBJ1-1; 8 bases are a match to TRBD1. Germline CDR1 reads SQVTM; CDR2 reads ANQGSEA. The CDR3 runs to 13 residues. V gave up 7 bases and J gave up 1 base; unmatched junction bases: 5. CDR3 protein: CSATGQGNTEAFF. The DNA for the CDR3 is TGCAGCGCCACTGGACAGGGGAACACTGAAGCTTTCTTT.

The chain employs TRBV5-6 and TRBJ2-6; no clear D gene. Germline CDR1 is SGHDT and CDR2 is YYEEEE. CDR3 length: 15 amino acids. Trimming shortened V by 5 bases and J by 4 bases, and 13 bases separated the two germline ends. The CDR3 sequence: CASSLINSGANVLTF. The DNA of the CDR3 is TGTGCCAGCAGTTTGATAAACTCCGGGGCCAACGTCCTGACTTTC. The full variable domain, rest sourced from reference TRBV5-6 and TRBJ2-6, is DAGVTQSPTHLIKTRGQQVTLRCSPKSGHDTVSWYQQALGQGPQFIFQYYEEEERQRGNFPDRFSGHQFPNYSSELNVNALLLGDSALYLCASSLINSGANVLTFGAGSRLTVL.

Only a few counts were recorded for this clonotype. The chain combines TRBV12-3 or TRBV12-4 with TRBJ2-7; possibly TRBD1 or TRBD2 for D (5 bases each). Trimming cost V 6 bases and J 3 bases, with 15 bases left between them. The CDR3 covers 14 residues. CDR3 sequence: CASSPGTAHYEQYF. In nucleotides, the CDR3 is TGTGCCAGCAGCCCCGGGACGGCTCACTACGAGCAGTACTTC.

The chain links TRBV7-9 to TRBJ2-6; maybe TRBD1 (6 bases). Per the germline V gene, CDR1 is SEHNR and CDR2 is FQNEAQ (reference sequence). CDR3 length: 19 amino acids. Trimming shortened V by 6 bases and J by 0 bases, and 21 bases separated the two germline ends. DNA for the CDR3: TGTGCCAGCAGGAAACAGGACAGATGGGTTATCTCTGGGGCCAACGTCCTGACTTTC. Protein sequence: CASRKQDRWVISGANVLTF.

This clonotype was seen a handful of times. The V gene is TRBV9, the J gene TRBJ2-5; D may be TRBD2 (5 bases). This CDR3 region has 14 residues. V gave up 0 bases and J gave up 2 bases, with 8 bases separating them. Germline V gene lookup returns CDR1 SGDLS and CDR2 YYNGEE. In DNA, the CDR3 is TGTGCCAGCAGCGTAGATAGCGAACAAGAGACCCAGTACTTC. Protein sequence: CASSVDSEQETQYF.

This clonotype was picked up one time. The chain carries TRBV20-1 and TRBJ2-7; D possibly uses TRBD1 or TRBD2 (5 bases each). Germline V gives CDR1 DFQATT, CDR2 SNEGSKA (reference sequence). CDR3 length equals 15 residues. Trimming took off 1 base at V and 2 bases at J, with 15 bases between the two ends. The CDR3 protein is CSARGGTNLPYEQYF. CDR3 nucleotides: TGCAGTGCTAGAGGGGGGACGAATCTACCCTACGAGCAGTACTTC.

The chain couples TRBV20-1 to TRBJ2-1; TRBD2 aligns across 11 bases. CDR1 is DFQATT, CDR2 SNEGSKA, per germline (reference sequence). The ends lost 3 bases at V and 8 bases at J; junction bases unmatched: 12. This CDR3 has 16 residues. The CDR3 reads CSARTSGIGWEDEQFF. DNA of the CDR3: TGCAGTGCTAGGACTAGCGGGATCGGATGGGAGGATGAGCAGTTCTTC.

The rearrangement uses TRBV2 and TRBJ1-2, with unresolved D. V was trimmed by 4 bases and J by 4 bases, leaving 7 bases between them. CDR3 length equals 12 residues. The germline V gene has CDR1 SNHLY and CDR2 FYNNEI. CDR3 sequence: CASSAAAYGYTF. CDR3 DNA: TGTGCCAGCAGTGCCGCGGCCTATGGCTACACCTTC.

The rearrangement links TRBV10-3 to TRBJ2-5; D unresolved. Trimming took off 0 bases at V and 11 bases at J, with 10 bases between the two ends. Germline-derived CDR1 and CDR2 are ENHRY and SYGVKD. The CDR3 totals 12 residues. The CDR3 here is CAISESNSWQYF. The CDR3 DNA reads TGTGCCATCAGTGAGTCTAACTCCTGGCAGTACTTC.